The 2 T cell receptor beta chains below all came from one sample that was sequenced in a study of Graves' ophthalmopathy and Graves' hyperthyroidism (dated by TCRdb to the late 2010s). Sequencing was carried out with an Illumina HiSeq 2000. TCR beta CDR3 regions were amplified from RNA transcripts for repertoire sequencing. The first round of RT-PCR was done with HTBI primers and the Qiagen OneStep RT-PCR kit, and was followed by a second round of multiplex PCR, then size selection and purification. TCRdb reprocessed the public reads (quality trimming at Q25 with fastp, clone calling with MiXCR) and kept in-frame beta chains. Records with the same CDR3 protein are collapsed into one entry carrying the most frequent genes and DNA. This sample lists 650,000 to 900,000 distinct CDR3 sequences; around 40% were detected once. Clones ranked in the top ten supply approximately 43% of the sample. The sample was peripheral blood. Receptors originate from an adult man with Graves' ophthalmopathy.

This clonotype was seen only a few times. The chain joins TRBV7-9 to TRBJ2-5, with D possibly matching TRBD1 (5 bases). Per the germline V gene, CDR1 is SEHNR and CDR2 is FQNEAQ (reference sequence). The CDR3 loop spans 14 amino acids. Trimming pared 5 bases from V and 2 bases from J, leaving 12 bases between. CDR3 DNA: TGTGCCAGCAGCCTTAACCAGGGTCAAGAGACCCAGTACTTC. Translating gives CASSLNQGQETQYF. Full variable domain (rest looked up from reference TRBV7-9 and TRBJ2-5): DTGVSQNPRHKITKRGQNVTFRCDPISEHNRLYWYRQTLGQGPEFLTYFQNEAQLEKSRLLSDRFSAERPKGSFSTLEIQRTEQGDSAMYLCASSLNQGQETQYFGPGTRLLVL.

This clonotype was seen many times. The V call is TRBV7-6, the J call TRBJ1-4; weak D call: TRBD1 (5 bases). Germline CDR1 SGHVS, CDR2 FNYEAQ. Trimming left V 1 base short and J 8 bases short, with 8 bases between. CDR3 size: 13 residues. CDR3 bases: TGTGCCAGCAGCTTAGGACAGCAGGAAAAACTGTTTTTT. As protein: CASSLGQQEKLFF. Full variable domain (missing parts from reference TRBV7-6 and TRBJ1-4): GAGVSQSPRYKVTKRGQDVALRCDPISGHVSLYWYRQALGQGPEFLTYFNYEAQQDKSGLPNDRFSAERPEGSISTLTIQRTEQRDSAMYRCASSLGQQEKLFFGSGTQLSVL.